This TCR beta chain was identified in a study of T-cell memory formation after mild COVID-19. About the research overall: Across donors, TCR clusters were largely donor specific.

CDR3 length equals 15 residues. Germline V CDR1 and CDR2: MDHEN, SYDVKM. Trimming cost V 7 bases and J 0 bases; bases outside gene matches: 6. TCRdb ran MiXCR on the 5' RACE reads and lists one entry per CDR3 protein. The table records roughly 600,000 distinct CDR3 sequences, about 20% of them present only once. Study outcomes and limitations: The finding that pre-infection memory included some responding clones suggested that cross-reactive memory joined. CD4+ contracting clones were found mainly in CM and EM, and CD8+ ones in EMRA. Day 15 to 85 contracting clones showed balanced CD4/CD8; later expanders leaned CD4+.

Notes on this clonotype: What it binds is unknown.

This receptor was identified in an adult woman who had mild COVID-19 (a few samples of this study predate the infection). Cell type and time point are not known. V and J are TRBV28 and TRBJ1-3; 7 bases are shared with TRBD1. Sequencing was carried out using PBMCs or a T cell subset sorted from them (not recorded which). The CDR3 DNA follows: TGTGCCAGCAAGGGACAGCGTCTCTCTGGAAACACCATATATTTT. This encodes CASKGQRLSGNTIYF.